Shown below are 14 T cell receptor beta chains from a single sample sequenced in a study of early T cells in non-severe SARS-CoV-2 infection. In TCRdb, the 5' RACE reads were re-called with MiXCR into one record per CDR3 protein. The table lists about 60,000 distinct CDR3 sequences, around 6% of them singletons. Specimen: whole blood. Receptors originate from an adult who was a healthcare worker with PCR-confirmed SARS-CoV-2 infection or an uninfected control (not recorded which).

This clonotype was seen only a few times. V is TRBV12-3 or TRBV12-4 and J is TRBJ1-1; D uncertain. This CDR3 comprises 12 residues. With 8 bases removed from V and 4 bases from J, the gap between germline ends came to 11 bases. The CDR3 nucleotides are TGTGCCAGCGGAAGACATACCACTGAAGCTTTCTTT. This translates into CASGRHTTEAFF.

There are many counts of this clonotype. The chain carries TRBV20-1 and TRBJ2-1; D is perhaps TRBD1 or TRBD2 (5 bases each). This CDR3 is 16 amino acids long. V was cut by 0 bases and J by 12 bases, with 24 bases left in between. Germline V gene data show CDR1 as DFQATT and CDR2 as SNEGSKA (reference sequence). In DNA, the CDR3 is TGCAGTGCTAGAGATCGGGACCAAAGTTGGGGTCCTGGGCAGTTCTTC. This sequence encodes CSARDRDQSWGPGQFF.

This clonotype was observed many times. The V and J genes are TRBV4-3 and TRBJ1-2; weak D call: TRBD1 (6 bases). CDR3 size: 14 residues. Between the trimmed V and J ends, which lost 0 bases and 8 bases, there was a span of 13 bases. Germline CDR1 LGHNA, CDR2 YSLEER. The CDR3 sequence: CASSQDIGGGGYTF. CDR3 nucleotide sequence: TGCGCCAGCAGCCAAGATATCGGGGGCGGGGGCTACACCTTC.

This clonotype came up many times. V gene TRBV5-1 combines with J gene TRBJ2-5, with 12 bases aligning to TRBD2. Germline CDR1 reads SGHRS; CDR2 reads YFSETQ. The CDR3 sequence is 20 residues long. V gave up 0 bases and J gave up 3 bases; unmatched junction bases: 15. DNA of the CDR3: TGCGCCAGCAGCTTGGTCAGACTAGCGGGAGTAGCGGGCGAGGAAGAGACCCAGTACTTC. Translated, it gives CASSLVRLAGVAGEEETQYF.

There are many counts of this clonotype. The chain employs TRBV29-1 and TRBJ2-7; D not certain. Trimming pared 8 bases from V and 7 bases from J, leaving 18 bases between. Germline V gene sequence: CDR1 SQVTM, CDR2 ANQGSEA. The CDR3 has 12 residues. Written as DNA, the CDR3 is TGCAGCTCCTCTTCGGACGGTGGGGAGCAGTACTTC. Encoded protein: CSSSSDGGEQYF.

This clonotype was seen at least ten times. The chain combines TRBV10-3 with TRBJ2-7; D gene uncertain. The CDR3 has 11 residues. Trimming shortened V by 2 bases and J by 9 bases, and 8 bases separated the two germline ends. Germline V gene sequence: CDR1 ENHRY, CDR2 SYGVKD. CDR3 nucleotides: TGTGCCATCAGTGAGGCGCTAAGGCAGTACTTC. Translation: CAISEALRQYF.

This clonotype was recorded at least ten times. The chain joins TRBV18 to TRBJ2-7, with D possibly TRBD2 on 6 matching bases. This CDR3 is built from 14 residues. Germline assignment: CDR1 KGHSH and CDR2 LQKENI. Trimming cost V 2 bases and J 5 bases, with 13 bases left between them. The CDR3 DNA sequence: TGTGCCAGCTCACCAGAACTAGCTAGCAACGAGCAGTACTTC. Protein: CASSPELASNEQYF.

Ten or more counts support this clonotype. The V call is TRBV4-3, the J call TRBJ2-2; no definite D call. Germline CDR1 LGHNA, CDR2 YSLEER. V was cut by 0 bases and J by 7 bases, with 15 bases left in between. CDR3 length: 16 amino acids. The CDR3 bases are TGCGCCAGCAGCCAAGAGGGCACCACTATAGGCGGGGAGCTGTTTTTT. It translates to CASSQEGTTIGGELFF.

In its sample, this clonotype was seen many times. The genes are TRBV29-1 and TRBJ2-1; TRBD2 aligns across 12 bases. Germline-derived CDR1 and CDR2 are SQVTM and ANQGSEA. This CDR3 is built from 16 residues. V dropped 5 bases and J dropped 7; count of bases not matched to a gene: 12. The CDR3 DNA is TGCAGCGTTCATTACCAGACTAGCGGGAGTAGAAATGAGCAGTTCTTC. Its translation is CSVHYQTSGSRNEQFF.

This clonotype was observed many times. The chain carries TRBV12-3 or TRBV12-4 and TRBJ2-1; 12 bases are a match to TRBD2. V lost 6 bases to trimming and J lost 10 bases; unmatched junction nucleotides: 10. This CDR3 spans 15 amino acids. CDR3 loop: CASSPTSGREGEQFF. The CDR3 DNA is TGTGCCAGCAGCCCGACTAGCGGGAGAGAGGGGGAGCAGTTCTTC.

This chain connects TRBV12-3 or TRBV12-4 to TRBJ2-7; 7 bases fit TRBD1. The CDR3 totals 14 residues. The V gene end was trimmed by 5 bases and the J gene end by 4 bases; junction bases not matched to a gene: 8. The CDR3 nucleotides read TGTGCCAGCAGTACCAGGGGGTCGCAGTACGAGCAGTACTTC. It translates to CASSTRGSQYEQYF.

The genes are TRBV3-1 and TRBJ1-1; D remains unclear. In germline, CDR1 is LGHDT, CDR2 YNNKEL (reference sequence). There are 15 residues in the CDR3. The V gene lost 0 bases and the J gene lost 1 base, with 9 bases spanning the gap. DNA for the CDR3: TGTGCCAGCAGCCAAGAGGGCCGGGGGAACACTGAAGCTTTCTTT. Translated, it gives CASSQEGRGNTEAFF. Full variable domain (rest looked up from reference TRBV3-1 and TRBJ1-1): DTAVSQTPKYLVTQMGNDKSIKCEQNLGHDTMYWYKQDSKKFLKIMFSYNNKELIINETVPNRFSPKSPDKAHLNLHINSLELGDSAVYFCASSQEGRGNTEAFFGQGTRLTVV.

This chain uses TRBV2 with TRBJ1-4; D call uncertain. Per the germline V gene, CDR1 is SNHLY and CDR2 is FYNNEI. The V end lost 4 bases, the J end lost 11 bases, and 5 bases lay between the germline ends. The CDR3 contains 10 residues. CDR3 region: CASSGLKLFF. CDR3 nucleotides: TGTGCCAGCAGTGGATTGAAACTGTTTTTT.

This clonotype was counted between two and nine times. This chain connects TRBV12-3 or TRBV12-4 to TRBJ2-5, with a weak D call TRBD1 (5 bases). Trimming cost V 1 base and J 10 bases, with 19 bases left between them. CDR3 length equals 15 residues. CDR3 sequence (DNA): TGTGCCAGCAGTTTAGGGGGCCTGCTCGATAGGATCCAGTACTTC. This gives the protein CASSLGGLLDRIQYF.